The clone carrying this T cell receptor beta chain was seen repeatedly, ten times or more. The target antigen is unknown. One end of the junction is discordant with germline, which a read error may explain. A single record per CDR3 protein comes from TCRdb applying MiXCR to the multiplex PCR reads. The sample consists of about 180,000 distinct CDR3 sequences, roughly a third of them appearing once. The lymph nodes were axillary draining lymph nodes from breast cancer patients. This sample stems from a study of breast tumors, draining lymph nodes, adjacent tissues. General study results and limits: Tumor TCR diversity was below lymph nodes but above nontumor tissue. Luminal-like breast cancer showed significantly greater tumor-nontumor repertoire similarity than basal-like breast cancer did. The data were judged consistent with most tumor T cells coming from lymph node and expanding in tumor. That most tumor T cells come from lymph nodes remained unproven.

The CDR3 spans 17 residues. Looked up from germline, CDR1 is SSHAT and CDR2 is FNYEAQ (reference sequence). This chain uses TRBV7-7 with TRBJ2-5; TRBD2 aligns across 16 bases. Input material: axillary lymph node tissue. This clonotype was obtained from a female donor with breast cancer. Some clones in this sample may be carry-over from other donors' samples. The CDR3 region is CASSQGLAGGAQETQYF. The CDR3 nucleotides read TGTGCTAGCAGCCAGGGACTAGCGGGAGGGGCCCAAGAGACCCAGTACTTC.